The 8 T cell receptor beta chains in this list originate from one sample, sequenced in a study of shared clonotypes between healthy human individuals. TCRdb's copy holds only in-frame clones and misses some; the assay was immunoSEQ multiplex PCR. The top ten clones hold roughly 1.2% of a sample with some 1.4 million clones, about 96% of them seen once. The sequenced material came from naive CD4+ T cells sorted from blood. As for subset: CD45RA+ positively selected. These receptors all stem from a man aged 25-40 years in good health.

This chain connects TRBV18 to TRBJ2-3; D is unclear. The CDR3 length is 14 residues. The V end lost 3 bases, the J end lost 3 bases, and 10 bases lay between the germline ends. Germline lookup yields CDR1 KGHSH and CDR2 LQKENI. Here the CDR3 reads CASSPSGGTDTQYF. Here the CDR3 DNA reads TGTGCCAGCTCACCTTCCGGCGGAACAGATACGCAGTATTTT.

Here the CDR3 DNA reads TGTGCCAGCAGCCTTGGACTAGCGGGCAATGAGCAGTTCTTC. This sequence encodes CASSLGLAGNEQFF. This chain uses TRBV9 with TRBJ2-1; 11 nucleotides agree with TRBD2. The CDR3 spans 14 residues. The V and J ends lost 4 bases and 6 bases, in that order; junction bases with no gene match: 3. The germline gives CDR1 SGDLS, CDR2 YYNGEE.

This chain joins TRBV7-2 and TRBJ2-7, with 8 bases aligning to TRBD2. The CDR3 runs to 17 residues. Losses at the gene ends were 1 base for V and 5 bases for J; bases not matched to a gene: 13. Per the germline V gene, CDR1 is SGHTA and CDR2 is FQGNSA. The CDR3 bases are TGTGCCAGCAGCTTAGGAGGATTAGCGGGAATCGGCAACGAGCAGTACTTC. Residues: CASSLGGLAGIGNEQYF.

This rearrangement joins TRBV28 to TRBJ2-1; D call uncertain. Trimming took 6 bases from V and 10 from J, leaving 10 bases between them. From germline, CDR1 is MDHEN and CDR2 SYDVKM. The CDR3 runs to 11 residues. CDR3 in amino acids: CASSSQEEQFF. CDR3 bases: TGTGCCAGCAGCTCCCAAGAAGAGCAGTTCTTC.

The chain is built from TRBV2 and TRBJ2-2; D remains unclear. There are 13 residues in the CDR3. Germline V gene data show CDR1 as SNHLY and CDR2 as FYNNEI. The V end was cut by 4 bases, the J end by 7 bases, with 10 bases between. Written as DNA, the CDR3 is TGTGCCAGCAGTGGAGTTTGGGACGGGGAGCTGTTTTTT. Translation: CASSGVWDGELFF.

In this sample, this clone turned up once. This rearrangement joins TRBV19 to TRBJ2-1; a weak D match, TRBD1 (6 bases). Germline CDR1 reads LNHDA; CDR2 reads SQIVND (reference sequence). The germline V and J ends were trimmed by 4 bases and 9 bases, with 25 bases remaining between them. CDR3 size: 17 residues. CDR3 sequence reads: CASSTLQGRGSSREQFF. DNA for the CDR3: TGTGCCAGTAGTACCCTACAGGGTCGGGGATCTTCTCGTGAGCAGTTCTTC.

Comment on this clone: Other DNA sequences in this sample translate to the same CDR3. V usage is TRBV11-3 and J usage is TRBJ2-7, with 7 bases matching TRBD1. Losses at the gene ends were 1 base for V and 0 bases for J; bases not matched to a gene: 3. CDR1 and CDR2 (germline): SGHNT, YENEEA. The CDR3 is 15 amino acids. CDR3 sequence (DNA): TGTGCCAGCAGCTTAGGACAGGGTGCCTCCTACGAGCAGTACTTC. Residues: CASSLGQGASYEQYF.

This chain uses TRBV5-4 with TRBJ2-1; TRBD1 matches at 7 bases. CDR3 size: 17 residues. V was clipped by 0 bases and J by 9 bases; unmatched bases: 15. In germline, CDR1 is SGHNT, CDR2 YYREEE (reference sequence). The DNA for the CDR3 is TGTGCCAGCAGCTTGGGGTGGGGGAGACAGGGAAATCGTGAGCAGTTCTTC. It encodes CASSLGWGRQGNREQFF.